A single T cell receptor beta chain is shown here with its context. TCRdb's table, derived via immunoSEQ multiplex PCR, lists solely in-frame clones and lacks some. The sample yields tens of thousands of clones, about 94% seen once. This entry comes from a study of OX40 agonist ivuxolimab in advanced cancers. Looking at the study overall: Intravenous ivuxolimab was administered to patients every 2 weeks at 0.01 to 10 mg/kg.

The CDR3 extends over 12 amino acids. The germline CDR1 and CDR2 sequences are SEHNR and FQNEAQ (reference sequence). Trimming left V 7 bases short and J 8 bases short, with 12 bases between. Autoimmune disease history or systemic immunosuppression barred patients. The TCR originated in an adult with an advanced solid tumor such as melanoma, head and neck, liver or kidney cancer. The V gene is TRBV7-9, the J gene TRBJ2-1; no definite D call. The source was CD4+ or CD8+ T cells sorted from blood, collected in a trial of the OX40 agonist ivuxolimab. The CDR3 DNA reads TGTGCCAGCACCAAAATGGGCGATGAGCAGTTCTTC. Residues: CASTKMGDEQFF. The whole variable domain, remainder taken from reference TRBV7-9 and TRBJ2-1, is DTGVSQNPRHKITKRGQNVTFRCDPISEHNRLYWYRQTLGQGPEFLTYFQNEAQLEKSRLLSDRFSAERPKGSFSTLEIQRTEQGDSAMYLCASTKMGDEQFFGPGTRLTVL.